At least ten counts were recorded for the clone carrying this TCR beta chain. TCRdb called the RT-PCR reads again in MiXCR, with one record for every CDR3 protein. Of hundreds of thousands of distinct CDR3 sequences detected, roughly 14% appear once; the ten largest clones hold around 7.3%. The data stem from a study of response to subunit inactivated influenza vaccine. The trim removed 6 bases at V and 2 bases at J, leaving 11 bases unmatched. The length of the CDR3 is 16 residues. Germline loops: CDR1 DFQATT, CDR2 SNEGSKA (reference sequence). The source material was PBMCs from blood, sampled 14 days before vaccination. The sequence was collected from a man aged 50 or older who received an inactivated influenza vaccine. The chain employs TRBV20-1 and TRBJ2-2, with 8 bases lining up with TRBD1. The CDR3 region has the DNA TGCAGTGCCGACCGGGCGGACAGGGCAAACACCGGGGAGCTGTTTTTT. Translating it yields CSADRADRANTGELFF.